Following are 12 T cell receptor beta chains from one sample sequenced in a study of blood T cell repertoires in COVID-19. Sequencing used immunoSEQ multiplex PCR; TCRdb keeps in-frame clones, though not all of them. The repertoire holds 100,000 to 150,000 clones, more than 85% seen once, with roughly 18% in the top ten. The sample taken for sequencing was peripheral blood. These receptor sequences come from a man between 50 and 59 years old with active or convalescent COVID-19.

V and J are TRBV30 and TRBJ1-6; D is possibly TRBD1 (5 bases). Germline CDR1 GTSNPN, CDR2 SVGIG (reference sequence). The CDR3 extends over 15 amino acids. Trimming stripped 4 bases from V and 4 bases from J, with 14 bases between. CDR3 bases: TGTGCCTGGATTGGGGCAGTTCCATATAATTCACCCCTCCACTTT. This translates into CAWIGAVPYNSPLHF. The full variable domain, with the rest looked up from reference TRBV30 and TRBJ1-6, is SQTIHQWPATLVQPVGSPLSLECTVEGTSNPNLYWYRQAAGRGLQLLFYSVGIGQISSEVPQNLSASRPQDRQFILSSKKLLLSDSGFYLCAWIGAVPYNSPLHFGNGTRLTVT.

The chain recombines TRBV11-3 with TRBJ2-1; 11 bases map to TRBD2. Germline values: CDR1 SGHNT, CDR2 YENEEA. The CDR3 is made up of 14 amino acids. Trimming cost V 5 bases and J 7 bases; bases outside gene matches: 4. CDR3 residues: CASSTTSGDNEQFF. In DNA, the CDR3 is TGTGCCAGCAGCACGACTAGCGGGGATAATGAGCAGTTCTTC.

This sequence joins TRBV28 and TRBJ2-2; D remains ambiguous. The CDR3 extends over 14 amino acids. Between the trimmed V and J ends, which lost 6 bases and 1 base, there was a span of 9 bases. Germline CDR1 and CDR2: MDHEN and SYDVKM. The CDR3 here is CASRVALNTGELFF. The CDR3 DNA reads TGTGCCAGCAGGGTGGCCCTGAACACCGGGGAGCTGTTTTTT. The full variable domain, its missing parts supplied by reference TRBV28 and TRBJ2-2, is DVKVTQSSRYLVKRTGEKVFLECVQDMDHENMFWYRQDPGLGLRLIYFSYDVKMKEKGDIPEGYSVSREKKERFSLILESASTNQTSMYLCASRVALNTGELFFGEGSRLTVL.

The chain combines TRBV9 with TRBJ1-1; no firm D call. V dropped 2 bases and J dropped 0 bases, with 11 bases sitting between them. Germline V gives CDR1 SGDLS, CDR2 YYNGEE. There are 15 residues in the CDR3. CDR3 in amino acids: CASSVYGVMNTEAFF. The CDR3 DNA reads TGTGCCAGCAGCGTTTACGGGGTAATGAACACTGAAGCTTTCTTT.

The V and J genes are TRBV5-1 and TRBJ2-1, with D perhaps matching TRBD2 (6 bases). The germline CDR1 and CDR2 sequences are SGHRS and YFSETQ. Trimming pared 7 bases from V and 0 bases from J, leaving 8 bases between. The CDR3 consists of 13 residues. CDR3 sequence: CASSTSSYNEQFF. CDR3 nucleotides: TGCGCCAGCTCGACTAGCTCCTACAATGAGCAGTTCTTC.

The V gene is TRBV15, the J gene TRBJ1-6; D might be TRBD1 (5 bases). The germline CDR1 and CDR2 sequences are LNHNV and YYDKDF (reference sequence). CDR3 length equals 15 residues. With 0 bases removed from V and 9 bases from J, the gap between germline ends came to 12 bases. The CDR3 sequence is CATSRDLQGTSPLHF. DNA of the CDR3: TGTGCCACCAGCAGAGATCTGCAGGGTACTTCACCCCTCCACTTT.

This chain joins TRBV7-8 and TRBJ1-1, with no clear D. V lost 0 bases and J lost 0, with 17 bases in between. The length of the CDR3 is 18 residues. CDR1 and CDR2 from the germline V gene are SGHVS and FQNEAQ. The CDR3 sequence: CASSLAADTRIMNTEAFF. The DNA of the CDR3 is TGTGCCAGCAGCTTAGCGGCAGATACCCGAATAATGAACACTGAAGCTTTCTTT.

The rearrangement joins TRBV21-1 to TRBJ2-2; the table gives TRBD2 as D, unverified against the DNA. TRBV21-1 is annotated as a pseudogene. This CDR3 is 18 amino acids long. In DNA, the CDR3 is TGTGCCAGCAGCGCGAGACTAGCGGGGGGGCTTAACACCGGGGAGCTGTTTTTT. Amino acid sequence: CASSARLAGGLNTGELFF.

This clone showed up just once. The genes are TRBV28 and TRBJ1-6; 7 bases are a match to TRBD1. Germline assignment: CDR1 MDHEN and CDR2 SYDVKM. J lost 7 bases, V lost 8 bases, and 8 bases had no gene match. There are 14 residues in the CDR3. The CDR3 protein is CASSPGTANSPLHF. CDR3 DNA sequence: TGTGCCAGCTCGCCCGGGACAGCCAATTCACCCCTCCACTTT.

This clone was seen just once. The rearrangement joins TRBV6-6 to TRBJ2-6, with a tentative D call TRBD1 (6 bases). V gave up 5 bases and J gave up 0 bases, with 11 bases separating them. The CDR3 loop spans 16 amino acids. From germline, CDR1 is MNHNY and CDR2 SVGAGI (reference sequence). DNA for the CDR3: TGTGCCAGCAGTGCTCAACAGGGCTCTGGGGCCAACGTCCTGACTTTC. Translated, it gives CASSAQQGSGANVLTF.

The rearrangement links TRBV11-2 to TRBJ2-7; 7 bases agree with TRBD2. Trimming removed 0 bases from V and 7 bases from J; junction bases left unmatched: 12. CDR1 and CDR2 (germline): SGHAT, FQNNGV. The CDR3 sequence is 16 residues long. The CDR3 nucleotides are TGTGCCAGCAGCTTAGAAGGGGTCTCCGGGGGGAAGGAGCAGTACTTC. Residues: CASSLEGVSGGKEQYF. Together with reference TRBV11-2 and TRBJ2-7, the CDR3 gives the full variable domain: EAGVAQSPRYKIIEKRQSVAFWCNPISGHATLYWYQQILGQGPKLLIQFQNNGVVDDSQLPKDRFSAERLKGVDSTLKIQPAKLEDSAVYLCASSLEGVSGGKEQYFGPGTRLTVT.

This sequence joins TRBV5-1 and TRBJ2-2; D is perhaps TRBD2 (6 bases). Germline CDR1 is SGHRS and CDR2 is YFSETQ. This CDR3 has 15 amino acids. V was pared by 5 bases and J by 5 bases, with 16 bases between. CDR3 region: CASREGTIGTGELFF. The DNA for the CDR3 is TGCGCCAGCAGGGAGGGAACCATTGGAACCGGGGAGCTGTTTTTT.